This TCR beta chain was profiled in a study of control samples from healthy donors and cancer patients. The method was immunoSEQ multiplex PCR; TCRdb's version includes in-frame clones alone and lacks a portion of them. Among roughly 100,000 clones listed, around 82% were seen once. Trimming pared 1 base from V and 2 bases from J, leaving 10 bases between. Germline V CDR1 and CDR2: GTSNPN, SVGIG (reference sequence). This CDR3 is built from 14 residues. The origin of this receptor is a woman aged 50 to 65 in good health. The specimen sequenced was blood. The chain employs TRBV30 and TRBJ2-3; D is possibly TRBD2 (5 bases). CDR3 sequence reads: CAWSGGLNTDTQYF. The CDR3 DNA follows: TGTGCCTGGAGTGGAGGGCTGAACACAGATACGCAGTATTTT. The full variable domain, its missing parts supplied by reference TRBV30 and TRBJ2-3, is SQTIHQWPATLVQPVGSPLSLECTVEGTSNPNLYWYRQAAGRGLQLLFYSVGIGQISSEVPQNLSASRPQDRQFILSSKKLLLSDSGFYLCAWSGGLNTDTQYFGPGTRLTVL.